The entry below describes one T cell receptor (beta chain). This sample is part of a study of blood T cell repertoires in COVID-19. Across the study: Samples came from the United States, Italy and Spain, spanning acute and convalescent COVID-19.

Original processing methods: How many nucleated cells were present was estimated from reference gene primer amplification. Profiled with immunoSEQ multiplex PCR; TCRdb holds only in-frame clones, not every one. V, J and clone size were drawn from that table, and D and trimming were deduced from the DNA. Of around 190,000 clones listed, 80% to 90% are singletons. Input material: peripheral blood. This sequence was found in a human donor in a cohort sampled during active COVID-19.

The CDR3 sequence is CASTEGYEQYF. DNA for the CDR3: TGTGCCAGCACCGAGGGTTACGAGCAGTACTTC. The gene calls are TRBV28 and TRBJ2-7; TRBD2 might be the D (5 bases). Germline CDR1 is MDHEN and CDR2 is SYDVKM. With 7 bases removed from V and 4 bases from J, the gap between germline ends came to 8 bases. This CDR3 is 11 amino acids long.